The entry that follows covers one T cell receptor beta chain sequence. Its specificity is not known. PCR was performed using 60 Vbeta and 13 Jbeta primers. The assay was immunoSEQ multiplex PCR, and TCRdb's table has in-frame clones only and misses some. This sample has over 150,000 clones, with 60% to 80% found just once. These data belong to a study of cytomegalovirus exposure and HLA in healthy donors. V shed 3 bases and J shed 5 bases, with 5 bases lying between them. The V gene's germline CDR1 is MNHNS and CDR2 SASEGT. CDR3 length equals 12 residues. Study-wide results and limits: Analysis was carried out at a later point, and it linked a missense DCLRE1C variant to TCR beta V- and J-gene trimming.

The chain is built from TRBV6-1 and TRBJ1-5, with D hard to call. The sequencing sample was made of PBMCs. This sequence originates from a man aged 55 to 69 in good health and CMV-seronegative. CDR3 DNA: TGTGCCAGCAGTGACAAGCATCAGCCCCAGCATTTT. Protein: CASSDKHQPQHF.